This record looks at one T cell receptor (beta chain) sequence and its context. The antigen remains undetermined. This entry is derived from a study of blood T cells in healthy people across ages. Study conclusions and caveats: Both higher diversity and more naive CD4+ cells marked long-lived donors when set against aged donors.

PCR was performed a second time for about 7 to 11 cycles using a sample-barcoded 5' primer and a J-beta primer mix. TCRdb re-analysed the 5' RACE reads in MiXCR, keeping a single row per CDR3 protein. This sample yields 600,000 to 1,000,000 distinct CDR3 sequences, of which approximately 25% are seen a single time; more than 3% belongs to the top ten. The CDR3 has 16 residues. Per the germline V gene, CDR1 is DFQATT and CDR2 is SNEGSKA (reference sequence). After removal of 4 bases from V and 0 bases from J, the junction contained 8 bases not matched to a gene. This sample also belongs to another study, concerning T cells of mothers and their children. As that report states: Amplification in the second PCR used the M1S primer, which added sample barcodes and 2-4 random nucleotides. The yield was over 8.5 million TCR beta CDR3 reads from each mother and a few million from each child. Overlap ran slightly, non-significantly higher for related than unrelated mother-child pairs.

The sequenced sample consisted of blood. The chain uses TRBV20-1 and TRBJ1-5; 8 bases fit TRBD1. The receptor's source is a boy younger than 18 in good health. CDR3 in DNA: TGCAGTGCTACCTCTCCGGGACAGGATAGCAATCAGCCCCAGCATTTT. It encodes CSATSPGQDSNQPQHF.